This note documents a single TCR beta chain sequence. Its specificity is unknown. The CDR3 extends over 16 amino acids. The treatment is: roughly 19 received Ad26.COV2.S at low or high dose, single or two shots; about 5 received placebo; per-sample allocation not given. Samples analyzed were those drawn on day 63 after the first vaccine or placebo injection. Donation was by an adult aged 18-55 years who was in Boston. Profiling relied on immunoSEQ multiplex PCR, and the TCRdb table lists in-frame clones only, not all of them. Of more than 300,000 clones in the sample, about 86% were seen once. The record originates from a study of Ad26.COV2.S vaccination and SARS-CoV-2 variants. Turning to the study itself: Among those in the COV1001 Ad26.COV2.S trial arm was the donor. Intramuscular Ad26.COV2.S doses were given once or twice, 56 days apart.

Whole-study results and caveats: Reportedly, after vaccination the spike-specific CD8+ and CD4+ T cell responses displayed substantial breadth.

The chain uses TRBV21-1 and TRBJ1-2; TRBD1 is taken as the D call from the table, unchecked against the DNA. TRBV21-1 is described as a pseudogene. This receptor was taken from a person between 18 and 65 years old who received the Ad26.COV2.S COVID-19 vaccine or a placebo. Sequences were derived from peripheral blood, sampled in a trial of Ad26.COV2.S vaccine versus placebo. CDR3 nucleotides: TGTGCCAGCAACTTACCAGCGACAGGTCCTAACTATGGCTACACCTTC. It codes for CASNLPATGPNYGYTF.